This TCR beta chain was documented in a study of T cell repertoires in cytomegalovirus infection (dated by TCRdb to between 2019 and 2020). A note on the overall study: Recently identified HLA-C-restricted CMV epitopes, whose presentation resists viral immunomodulation, were targeted by peptide stimulations together with well-studied HLA-B-restricted epitopes. Donor HLA type was relevant to the analysis, as public TCR beta signatures indicated carriage of CMV infection together with the matching HLA type.

With respect to this clonotype: The target of this receptor is not known. Base qualities are missing; no much larger clone stands one base away.

The instrument given in TCRdb is Illumina HiSeq 1500. TCRdb's own reprocessing of the public reads used fastp at Q25 and MiXCR and kept productive beta chains. Each record represents a unique CDR3 protein, reported with the most common genes and DNA among its rows. The table for this sample lists 90,000 to 120,000 distinct CDR3 sequences; 42% of them were counted only once. The top ten clonotypes cover just under 75% of the sample. General conclusions and limits of the study: Carriers of CMV infection plus the relevant HLA type were discriminated by the cumulative frequency of public TCR beta family members in the study cohort and in an independent approximately 340-donor cohort. In the ex vivo response, HLA-C-restricted CMV-specific TCR beta clonotypes were dominant, and in two of eight donors the single most frequent clonotype came from this HLA-C-restricted group.

The meaning of the sample's treatment or condition label: in vitro stimulation with specific CMV peptide epitopes to enrich CMV-specific T cells. This material consisted of CD8+ T cells from cultured PBMCs, taken from culture after CMV antigen stimulation. The receptor was derived from a human donor in good health (CMV status not recorded). Some clones in this sample may be carry-over from other donors' samples.

The nucleotides are TGTGCCAGCAGCGTAGACCCGGGTAATGAAAAACTGTTTTTT. Its translation reads: CASSVDPGNEKLFF. Here the chain combines TRBV9 and TRBJ1-4; no D gene can be assigned with confidence. The CDR3, from cysteine to phenylalanine, totals 14 residues. The read is trimmed to its CDR3 DNA, 42 bases read in frame from base 1. For CDR1 and CDR2, the germline V gene lists SGDLS and YYNGEE. V lost 0 bases and J lost 4 bases; the stretch between them is 7 bases long.